These 25 T cell receptor beta chains originate from one sample sequenced in a study of blood T cell repertoires in COVID-19. TCRdb's table, derived via immunoSEQ multiplex PCR, lists solely in-frame clones and lacks some. This sample has roughly 130,000 clones, with about four fifths found just once. The sequenced material came from peripheral blood. The receptors derive from a woman aged 25 to 39 who had recovered from COVID-19.

The CDR3 DNA reads as TGTGCCAGCAGCTTAGAACACCCAAACAGGGAGATGAACACTGAAGCTTTCTTT. This encodes CASSLEHPNREMNTEAFF. The chain uses TRBV7-6 and TRBJ1-1; possible D gene TRBD1, 6 bases. The V and J ends lost 1 base and 0 bases respectively, with 18 bases between them. Germline V gene data show CDR1 as SGHVS and CDR2 as FNYEAQ. This CDR3 has 18 amino acids.

The CDR3 loop reads CASSLRTGDKNGYTF. The CDR3 coding sequence is TGTGCCAGCAGCTTACGGACAGGGGATAAGAATGGCTACACCTTC. The rearrangement links TRBV7-3 to TRBJ1-2; TRBD1 aligns across 9 bases. The J segment lost 6 bases and the V segment lost 2 bases, leaving 7 bases of the junction unmatched. Per germline, CDR1 SGHTA and CDR2 FQGTGA. This CDR3 has 15 residues.

For the CDR3, the DNA is TGCGCCAGCAGCCAAGAAGGTGGTGGGCAGGGGTTTCAGCCCCAGCATTTT. Protein: CASSQEGGGQGFQPQHF. The rearrangement uses TRBV4-1 and TRBJ1-5; tentatively, D is TRBD1 (6 bases). The CDR3 loop spans 17 amino acids. V gave up 0 bases and J gave up 6 bases, with 18 bases separating them. Germline loops: CDR1 MGHRA, CDR2 YSYEKL.

The gene calls are TRBV30 and TRBJ1-2, with D tentatively TRBD1 (5 bases). With 0 bases removed from V and 4 bases from J, the gap between germline ends came to 18 bases. Germline loops: CDR1 GTSNPN, CDR2 SVGIG (reference sequence). The CDR3 is made up of 16 amino acids. CDR3 in amino acids: CAWSVYGADRSYGYTF. Here the CDR3 DNA reads TGTGCCTGGAGTGTATATGGGGCAGATCGCTCCTATGGCTACACCTTC.

The chain employs TRBV4-1 and TRBJ1-2, with no clear D. Looked up from germline, CDR1 is MGHRA and CDR2 is YSYEKL. V shed 4 bases and J shed 4 bases, with 13 bases lying between them. The CDR3 is 14 residues long. CDR3 residues: CASSLAREPYGYTF. In DNA form, the CDR3 reads TGCGCCAGCAGCCTCGCCCGGGAACCCTATGGCTACACCTTC.

The chain recombines TRBV30 with TRBJ1-5, with D perhaps matching TRBD1 (6 bases). Germline V CDR1 and CDR2: GTSNPN, SVGIG (reference sequence). This CDR3 has 14 residues. V lost 4 bases and J 7 bases, leaving 17 bases between the germline ends. The CDR3 loop is CAWTLQGTGQPQHF. The CDR3 DNA follows: TGTGCCTGGACTTTACAGGGTACGGGACAGCCCCAGCATTTT.

This clone appeared a single time. The rearrangement links TRBV3-1 (or the pseudogene TRBV3-2) to TRBJ2-7; TRBD2 is a possible D gene (6 bases). The CDR3 consists of 13 residues. Germline loops: CDR1 LGHDT, CDR2 YNNKEL (reference sequence). V was cut by 4 bases and J by 2 bases, with 9 bases left in between. CDR3 loop: CASSPTGAYEQYF. CDR3 in DNA: TGTGCCAGCAGCCCGACGGGGGCCTACGAGCAGTACTTC.

This clone was picked up many times. This sequence joins TRBV11-3 and TRBJ1-1, with D uncertain. The germline V and J ends were trimmed by 0 bases and 6 bases, with 11 bases remaining between them. This CDR3 region has 14 residues. The germline CDR1 and CDR2 sequences are SGHNT and YENEEA. The CDR3, as DNA: TGTGCCAGCAGCTTAGACCAGGAATCCGCTGAAGCTTTCTTT. It yields the protein CASSLDQESAEAFF.

J is TRBJ1-2 and V is TRBV11-2, with D perhaps TRBD1 (6 bases). The germline V and J ends were trimmed by 0 bases and 7 bases, with 12 bases remaining between them. CDR1 and CDR2 (germline): SGHAT, FQNNGV. The CDR3 runs to 14 residues. The CDR3 DNA is TGTGCCAGCAGCTTAGACTCCGGACAGACTGGCTACACCTTC. It is translated as CASSLDSGQTGYTF.

The rearrangement uses TRBV9 and TRBJ1-3; 10 bases line up with TRBD1. The CDR3 extends over 18 amino acids. Germline lookup yields CDR1 SGDLS and CDR2 YYNGEE. The J segment lost 0 bases and the V segment lost 5 bases, leaving 11 bases of the junction unmatched. In DNA, the CDR3 is TGTGCCAGCAGTCCAGTTCCGGGACAGGGGTACTCTGGAAACACCATATATTTT. Translation: CASSPVPGQGYSGNTIYF.

This chain links TRBV6-1 with TRBJ2-7; 7 positions match TRBD2. In germline, CDR1 is MNHNS, CDR2 SASEGT. The CDR3 length is 13 residues. V shed 2 bases and J 9 bases; nucleotides not matched to a gene: 7. CDR3 protein: CASSERGRAGQYF. CDR3 DNA sequence: TGTGCCAGCAGTGAACGAGGGAGGGCGGGGCAGTACTTC.

This chain uses TRBV11-2 with TRBJ2-1; D perhaps matches TRBD1 (5 bases). V was clipped by 5 bases and J by 9 bases, with 17 bases between them. This CDR3 has 14 amino acids. The V gene's germline CDR1 is SGHAT and CDR2 FQNNGV. CDR3 sequence reads: CASSVGQGTTEQFF. The CDR3, as DNA: TGTGCCAGCAGCGTCGGGCAGGGTACCACTGAGCAGTTCTTC.

The chain joins TRBV9 to TRBJ2-1; 8 positions agree with TRBD2. Germline-derived CDR1 and CDR2 are SGDLS and YYNGEE. V lost 3 bases to trimming and J lost 1 base; unmatched junction nucleotides: 3. The CDR3 has 15 amino acids. The CDR3 DNA follows: TGTGCCAGCAGCGATAGCGGGATGTCCTACAATGAGCAGTTCTTC. It codes for CASSDSGMSYNEQFF.

Worth noting for this clone: It may be a read error: a sequence one base away is much more abundant. The chain is built from TRBV2 and TRBJ2-7; TRBD1 matches at 7 bases. The CDR3 is made up of 13 amino acids. The V gene's germline CDR1 is SNHLY and CDR2 FYNNEI. The V segment lost 4 bases and the J segment 2 bases; nucleotides outside the gene matches: 2. The CDR3 DNA follows: TGTGCCAGCAGTGTGACAGGGACCTACGAGCAGTACTTC. Translated, it gives CASSVTGTYEQYF.

The chain is built from TRBV5-1 and TRBJ1-1, with D tentatively TRBD1 (5 bases). V was pared by 4 bases and J by 0 bases, with 19 bases between. Germline values: CDR1 SGHRS, CDR2 YFSETQ. The CDR3 covers 17 residues. The CDR3: CASSPSPSGGMNTEAFF. The CDR3 DNA sequence: TGCGCCAGCAGCCCATCCCCCTCCGGGGGAATGAACACTGAAGCTTTCTTT. Full variable domain (outside the CDR3, taken from reference TRBV5-1 and TRBJ1-1): KAGVTQTPRYLIKTRGQQVTLSCSPISGHRSVSWYQQTPGQGLQFLFEYFSETQRNKGNFPGRFSGRQFSNSRSEMNVSTLELGDSALYLCASSPSPSGGMNTEAFFGQGTRLTVV.

CDR3 protein: CASRLAAANTEAFF. The DNA for the CDR3 is TGTGCCAGCAGATTAGCGGCAGCGAACACTGAAGCTTTCTTT. V usage is TRBV6-5 and J usage is TRBJ1-1; D is uncertain. The germline CDR1 and CDR2 sequences are MNHEY and SVGAGI. The CDR3 has 14 residues. The V and J ends lost 6 bases and 1 base respectively, with 12 bases between them.

This clone has ten or more counts. V and J are TRBV6-5 and TRBJ1-1, with D unclear. CDR1 is MNHEY, CDR2 SVGAGI, per germline. With 6 bases removed from V and 8 bases from J, the gap between germline ends came to 13 bases. The CDR3 consists of 12 residues. The CDR3 loop reads CASSYGSGEAFF. The CDR3 region has the DNA TGTGCCAGCAGCTACGGGAGCGGAGAAGCTTTCTTT.

This sequence joins TRBV19 and TRBJ1-5; 7 nucleotides agree with TRBD1. Germline V gives CDR1 LNHDA, CDR2 SQIVND (reference sequence). Losses at the gene ends were 9 bases for V and 4 bases for J; bases not matched to a gene: 9. The CDR3 is 14 amino acids. Here the CDR3 DNA reads TGTGCCAGCCGGGACAGCCGATGGAATCAGCCCCAGCATTTT. Protein: CASRDSRWNQPQHF.

CDR3 sequence: CASSQSTSGYNEQFF. CDR3 coding DNA: TGCGCCAGCAGCCAATCTACTAGCGGCTACAATGAGCAGTTCTTC. This chain uses TRBV4-1 with TRBJ2-1; the match to TRBD2 covers 8 bases. The ends lost 2 bases at V and 3 bases at J; junction bases unmatched: 3. Germline loops: CDR1 MGHRA, CDR2 YSYEKL. The CDR3 sequence is 15 residues long.

This clone was seen a handful of times. The rearrangement joins TRBV18 to TRBJ2-3, with D perhaps TRBD2 (6 bases). The CDR3 runs 18 residues. V shed 2 bases and J shed 0 bases, with 18 bases lying between them. Germline values: CDR1 KGHSH, CDR2 LQKENI. The CDR3 loop is CASSPSAGYKTSTDTQYF. The CDR3 DNA reads TGTGCCAGCTCACCAAGCGCGGGGTACAAGACTAGCACAGATACGCAGTATTTT.

This chain connects TRBV6-5 to TRBJ2-5; 8 positions match TRBD2. Trimming removed 2 bases from V and 3 bases from J; junction bases left unmatched: 8. The CDR3 runs 16 residues. CDR1 is MNHEY, CDR2 SVGAGI, per germline. The DNA of the CDR3 is TGTGCCAGCAGTTACGCCCTTGGGACTAGTAAAGAGACCCAGTACTTC. This codes for CASSYALGTSKETQYF.

In this sample, this clone turned up once. The chain has TRBV4-1 and TRBJ1-1; a possible D gene is TRBD1 (5 bases). Germline V gene data show CDR1 as MGHRA and CDR2 as YSYEKL. Trimming cost V 2 bases and J 5 bases, with 12 bases left between them. The CDR3 runs to 14 residues. CDR3: CASSQTIGGTEAFF. The DNA for the CDR3 is TGCGCCAGCAGCCAAACTATCGGGGGGACTGAAGCTTTCTTT.

The chain links TRBV11-2 to TRBJ1-5, with 8 bases that match TRBD1. The CDR3 is made up of 17 amino acids. Germline loops: CDR1 SGHAT, CDR2 FQNNGV. The J segment lost 6 bases and the V segment lost 2 bases, leaving 12 bases of the junction unmatched. The CDR3 coding sequence is TGTGCCAGCAGCTTACTACCTGGGACAGGAGTTGGTCAGCCCCAGCATTTT. It translates to CASSLLPGTGVGQPQHF.

The chain uses TRBV29-1 and TRBJ2-1; TRBD2 is a possible D gene (6 bases). The CDR3 is 14 amino acids. Trimming left V 1 base short and J 2 bases short, with 9 bases between. Per the germline V gene, CDR1 is SQVTM and CDR2 is ANQGSEA. The CDR3 DNA sequence: TGCAGCGTTGAAGGGGGAGGCCCCTACAATGAGCAGTTCTTC. Its protein product is CSVEGGGPYNEQFF.

The CDR3 here is CASSPPTGTSGSTDTQYF. As DNA, the CDR3 is TGTGCCAGCAGCCCACCTACCGGGACTAGCGGGAGCACAGATACGCAGTATTTT. The V gene is TRBV7-9, the J gene TRBJ2-3; 12 bases map to TRBD2. V was pared by 5 bases and J by 0 bases, with 9 bases of the junction left unmatched. This CDR3 has 18 amino acids. Germline-derived CDR1 and CDR2 are SEHNR and FQNEAQ (reference sequence).